This T cell receptor beta chain came from a study of T-cell reconstitution after alpha-beta-depleted transplantation in children listed by TCRdb under 2016. Study-level background: The study quantitatively tracked T-cell immune reconstitution after TCRalphabeta/CD19-depleted allogeneic hematopoietic cell transplantation in children using TCR repertoire profiling. General study outcomes and caveats: In some patients, the high TCRbeta diversity seen at day 60 was put down to recipient T cells and intrathymic progenitors that had survived conditioning. The apparently early recovery of alphabetaT-cell counts about two months after transplant reportedly depended on only several hundred rapidly expanded clones that came from non-depleted graft cells. Over subsequent months, a decline in hyperexpanded clone frequencies was noted, and after one year, T-cell counts and TCRbeta diversity were mostly ascribed to newly produced T cells.

Libraries were made using PCR. The sample was run on an Illumina HiSeq 2500. To normalize quantification of the TCRbeta repertoire, the TCR libraries were built with molecular barcoding that relied on unique molecular identifiers. TCRdb itself trimmed the public reads at Q25 with fastp, ran MiXCR and retained productive beta chains. Rows matching on CDR3 protein sequence are summarized as one entry with the most common DNA and genes. This sample is represented by around 130,000 distinct CDR3 sequences; roughly 9.7% of them were singletons. The biggest ten clones account for around 24% of the sample. Trimmed from V: 4 bases; trimmed from J: 8 bases; junction bases lacking a gene match: 8. Including cysteine and phenylalanine, the CDR3 has 16 amino acids. The read is trimmed to its CDR3 DNA, 48 bases read in frame from base 1. As concerns this clonotype: Its antigen is still unknown. No base quality values were provided; no much bigger clone lies one nucleotide off.

The treatment or condition label on this specimen signifies: allogeneic hematopoietic cell transplantation with graft depleted of TCRalphabeta T cells and CD19 B cells. The children who served as transplant recipients had been given grafts of TCRalphabeta/CD19-depleted allogeneic hematopoietic cells. The clonotype comes from a girl under two years old who had a stem cell transplant for combined immunodeficiency, so the T cells may come from the graft donor. The specimen was PBMCs, mostly from graft donor cells, collected 180 days after TCRalphabeta/CD19-depleted stem cell transplant. The V and J genes are TRBV12-3 or TRBV12-4 and TRBJ2-2, with 12 bases aligning to TRBD1. At the DNA level, the sequence is TGTGCCAGCAGTTGGCCGGGACAGGGGGCGATTGGGGAGCTGTTTTTT. Its product reads: CASSWPGQGAIGELFF.